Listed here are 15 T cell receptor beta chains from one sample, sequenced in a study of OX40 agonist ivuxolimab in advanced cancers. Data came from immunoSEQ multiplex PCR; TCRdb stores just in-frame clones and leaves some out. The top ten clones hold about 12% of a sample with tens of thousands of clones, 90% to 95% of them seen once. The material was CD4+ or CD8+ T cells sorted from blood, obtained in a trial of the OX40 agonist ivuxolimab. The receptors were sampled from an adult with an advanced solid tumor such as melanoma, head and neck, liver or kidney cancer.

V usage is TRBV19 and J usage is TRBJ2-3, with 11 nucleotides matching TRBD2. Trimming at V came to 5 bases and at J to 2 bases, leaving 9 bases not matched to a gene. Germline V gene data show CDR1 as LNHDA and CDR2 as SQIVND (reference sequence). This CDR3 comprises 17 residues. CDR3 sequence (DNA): TGTGCCAGTAGTCCGCGGCGGACTAGCGGGCACACAGATACGCAGTATTTT. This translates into CASSPRRTSGHTDTQYF.

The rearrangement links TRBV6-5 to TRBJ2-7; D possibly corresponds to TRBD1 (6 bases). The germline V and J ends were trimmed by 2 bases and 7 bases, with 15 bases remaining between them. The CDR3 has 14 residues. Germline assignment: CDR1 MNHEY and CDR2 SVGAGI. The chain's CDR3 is CASSYTTGPGEQYF. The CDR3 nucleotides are TGTGCCAGCAGTTACACTACAGGGCCCGGAGAGCAGTACTTC.

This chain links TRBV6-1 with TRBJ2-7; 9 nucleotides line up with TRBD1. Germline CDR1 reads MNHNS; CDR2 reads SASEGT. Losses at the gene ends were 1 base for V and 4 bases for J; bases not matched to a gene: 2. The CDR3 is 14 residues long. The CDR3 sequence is CASSEGDREYEQYF. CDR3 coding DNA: TGTGCCAGCAGTGAAGGGGACAGGGAGTACGAGCAGTACTTC.

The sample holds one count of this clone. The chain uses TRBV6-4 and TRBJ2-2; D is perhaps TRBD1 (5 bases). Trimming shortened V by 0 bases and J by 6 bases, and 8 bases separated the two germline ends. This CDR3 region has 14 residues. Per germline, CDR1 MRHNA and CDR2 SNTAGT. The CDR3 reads CASSDSPGSGELFF. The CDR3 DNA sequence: TGTGCCAGCAGTGACTCTCCAGGGTCCGGGGAGCTGTTTTTT.

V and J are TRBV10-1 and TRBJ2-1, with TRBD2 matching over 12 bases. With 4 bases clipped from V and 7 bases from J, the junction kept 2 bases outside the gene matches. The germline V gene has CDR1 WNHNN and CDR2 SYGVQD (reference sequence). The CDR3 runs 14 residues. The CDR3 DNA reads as TGCGCCAGCAGTGTACTAGCGGGGGGTAATGAGCAGTTCTTC. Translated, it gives CASSVLAGGNEQFF.

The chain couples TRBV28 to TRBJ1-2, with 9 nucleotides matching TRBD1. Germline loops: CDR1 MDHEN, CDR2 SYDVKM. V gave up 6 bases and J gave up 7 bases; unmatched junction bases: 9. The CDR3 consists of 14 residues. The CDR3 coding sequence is TGTGCCAGCAGCTCCACCGGGACAGGGAGTGGCTACACCTTC. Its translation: CASSSTGTGSGYTF.

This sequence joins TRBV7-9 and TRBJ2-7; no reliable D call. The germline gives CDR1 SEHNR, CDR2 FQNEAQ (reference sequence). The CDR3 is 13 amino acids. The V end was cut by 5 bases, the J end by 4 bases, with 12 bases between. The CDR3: CASSLPGLYEQYF. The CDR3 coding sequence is TGTGCCAGCAGCCTACCGGGCCTTTACGAGCAGTACTTC.

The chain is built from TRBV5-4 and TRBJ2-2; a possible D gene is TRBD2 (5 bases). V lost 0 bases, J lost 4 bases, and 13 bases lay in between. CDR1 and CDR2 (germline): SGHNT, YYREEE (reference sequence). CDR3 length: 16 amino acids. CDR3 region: CASSLGVLTSTGELFF. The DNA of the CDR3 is TGTGCCAGCAGCTTGGGCGTACTCACTAGCACCGGGGAGCTGTTTTTT.

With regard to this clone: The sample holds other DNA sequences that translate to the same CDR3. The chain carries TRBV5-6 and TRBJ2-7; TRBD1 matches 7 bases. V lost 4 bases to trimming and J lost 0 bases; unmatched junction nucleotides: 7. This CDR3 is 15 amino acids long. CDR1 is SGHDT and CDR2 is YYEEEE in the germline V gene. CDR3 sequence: CASSTRDRSSYEQYF. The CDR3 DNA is TGTGCCAGCAGCACCCGGGACAGAAGCTCCTACGAGCAGTACTTC.

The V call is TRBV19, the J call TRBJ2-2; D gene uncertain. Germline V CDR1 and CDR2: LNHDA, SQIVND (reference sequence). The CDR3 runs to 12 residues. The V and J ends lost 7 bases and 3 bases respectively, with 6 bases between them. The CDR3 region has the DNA TGTGCCAGTACCAGTTACACCGGGGAGCTGTTTTTT. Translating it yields CASTSYTGELFF.

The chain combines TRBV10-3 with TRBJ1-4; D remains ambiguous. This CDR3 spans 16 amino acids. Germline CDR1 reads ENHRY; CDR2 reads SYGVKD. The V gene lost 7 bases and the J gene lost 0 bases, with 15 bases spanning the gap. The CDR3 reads CAITPADGATNEKLFF. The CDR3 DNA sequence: TGTGCCATCACACCCGCCGACGGAGCAACTAATGAAAAACTGTTTTTT.

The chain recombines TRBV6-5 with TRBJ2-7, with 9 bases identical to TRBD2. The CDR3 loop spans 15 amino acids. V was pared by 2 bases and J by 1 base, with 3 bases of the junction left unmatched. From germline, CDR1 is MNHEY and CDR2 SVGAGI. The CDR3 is CASSYGLAGSYEQYF. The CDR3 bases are TGTGCCAGCAGTTACGGCCTAGCGGGATCCTACGAGCAGTACTTC.

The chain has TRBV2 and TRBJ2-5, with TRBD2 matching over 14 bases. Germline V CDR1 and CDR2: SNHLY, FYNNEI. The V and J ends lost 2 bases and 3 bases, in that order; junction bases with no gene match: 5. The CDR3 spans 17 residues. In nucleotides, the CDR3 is TGTGCCAGCAGTGAATTGGGACTAGCGGGAGCTGAAGAGACCCAGTACTTC. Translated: CASSELGLAGAEETQYF.

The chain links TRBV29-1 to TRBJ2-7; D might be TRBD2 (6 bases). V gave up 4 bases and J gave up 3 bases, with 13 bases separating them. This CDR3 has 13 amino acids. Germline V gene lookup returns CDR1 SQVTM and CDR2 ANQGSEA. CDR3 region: CSVGGGGRYEQYF. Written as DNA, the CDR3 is TGCAGCGTTGGGGGAGGCGGGCGCTACGAGCAGTACTTC.

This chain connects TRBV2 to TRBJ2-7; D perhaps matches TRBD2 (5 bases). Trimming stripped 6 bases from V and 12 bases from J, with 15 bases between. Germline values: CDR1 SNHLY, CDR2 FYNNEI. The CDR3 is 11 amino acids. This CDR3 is CASRVTRGPYF. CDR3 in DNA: TGTGCCAGCAGGGTAACTAGAGGGCCGTACTTC.